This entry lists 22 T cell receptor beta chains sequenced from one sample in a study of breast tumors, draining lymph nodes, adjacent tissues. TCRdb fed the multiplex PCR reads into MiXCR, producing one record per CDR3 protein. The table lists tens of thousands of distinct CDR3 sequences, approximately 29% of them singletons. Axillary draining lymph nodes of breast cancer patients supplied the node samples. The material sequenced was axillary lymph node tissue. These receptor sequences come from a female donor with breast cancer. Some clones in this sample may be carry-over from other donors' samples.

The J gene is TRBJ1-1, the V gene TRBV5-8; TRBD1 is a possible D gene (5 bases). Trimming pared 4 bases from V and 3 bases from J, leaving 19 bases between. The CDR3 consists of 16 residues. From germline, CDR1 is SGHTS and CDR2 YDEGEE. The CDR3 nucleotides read TGTGCCAGCAGCCAAGGGACCAGGGATGGGGACACTGAAGCTTTCTTT. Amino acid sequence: CASSQGTRDGDTEAFF.

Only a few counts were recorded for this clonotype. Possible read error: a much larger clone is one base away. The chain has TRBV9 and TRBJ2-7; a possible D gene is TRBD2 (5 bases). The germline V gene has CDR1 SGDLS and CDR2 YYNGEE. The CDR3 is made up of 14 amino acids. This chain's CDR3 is CASPADFLYCEQSF. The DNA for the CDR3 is TGTGCCAGCCCGGCGGACTTTTTATATTGCGAGCAGTCCTTC. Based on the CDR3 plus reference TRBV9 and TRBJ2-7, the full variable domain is DSGVTQTPKHLITATGQRVTLRCSPRSGDLSVYWYQQSLDQGLQFLIQYYNGEERAKGNILERFSAQQFPDLHSELNLSSLELGDSALYFCASPADFLYCEQSFGPGTRLTVT.

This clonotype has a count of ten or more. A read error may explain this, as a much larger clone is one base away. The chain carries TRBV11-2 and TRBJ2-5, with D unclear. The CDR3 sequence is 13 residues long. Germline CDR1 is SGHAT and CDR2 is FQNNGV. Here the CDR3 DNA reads TGTGCCAGCAGCTTAGGGTACCAAGCGACCCAGTACTTC. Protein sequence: CASSLGYQATQYF. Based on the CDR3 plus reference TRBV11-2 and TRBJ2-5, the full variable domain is EAGVAQSPRYKIIEKRQSVAFWCNPISGHATLYWYQQILGQGPKLLIQFQNNGVVDDSQLPKDRFSAERLKGVDSTLKIQPAKLEDSAVYLCASSLGYQATQYFGPGTRLLVL.

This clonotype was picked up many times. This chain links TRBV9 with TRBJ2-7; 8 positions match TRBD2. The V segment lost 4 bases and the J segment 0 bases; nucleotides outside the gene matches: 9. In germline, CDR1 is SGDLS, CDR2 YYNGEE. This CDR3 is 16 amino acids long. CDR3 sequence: CASSPEPGGISYEQYF. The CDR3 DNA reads TGTGCCAGCAGCCCCGAACCGGGGGGGATCTCCTACGAGCAGTACTTC.

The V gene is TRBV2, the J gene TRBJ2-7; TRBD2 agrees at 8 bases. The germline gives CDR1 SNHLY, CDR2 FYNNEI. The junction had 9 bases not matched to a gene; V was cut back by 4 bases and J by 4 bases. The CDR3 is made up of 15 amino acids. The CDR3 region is CASSAGGGRTYEQYF. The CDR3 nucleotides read TGTGCCAGCAGTGCGGGTGGCGGGAGGACTTACGAGCAGTACTTC.

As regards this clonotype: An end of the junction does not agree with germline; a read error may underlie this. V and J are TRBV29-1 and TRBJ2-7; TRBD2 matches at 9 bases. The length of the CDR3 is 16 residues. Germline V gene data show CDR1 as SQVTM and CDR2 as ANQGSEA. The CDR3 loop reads CSVLNPGLAGLSEQRF. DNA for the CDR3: TGCAGCGTTCTCAACCCGGGGCTAGCGGGATTGTCCGAGCAGCGCTTC.

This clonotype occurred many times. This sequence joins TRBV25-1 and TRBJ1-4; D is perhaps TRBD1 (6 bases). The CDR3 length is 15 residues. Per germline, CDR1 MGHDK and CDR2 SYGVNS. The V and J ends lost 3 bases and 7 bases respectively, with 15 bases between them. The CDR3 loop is CASSEGGAWGEKLFF. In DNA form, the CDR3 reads TGTGCCAGCAGTGAGGGGGGGGCATGGGGTGAAAAACTGTTTTTT.

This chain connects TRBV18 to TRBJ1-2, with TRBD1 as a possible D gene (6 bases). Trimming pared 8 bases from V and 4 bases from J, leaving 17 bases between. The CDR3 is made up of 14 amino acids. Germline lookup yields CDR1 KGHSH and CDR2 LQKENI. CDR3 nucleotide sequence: TGTGCCAGCCCTCCAGGGGAGACAACCTATGGCTACACCTTC. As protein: CASPPGETTYGYTF.

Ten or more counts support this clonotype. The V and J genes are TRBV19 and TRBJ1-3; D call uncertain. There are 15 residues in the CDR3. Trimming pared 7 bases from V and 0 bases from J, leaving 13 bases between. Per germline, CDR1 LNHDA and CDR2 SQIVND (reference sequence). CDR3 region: CASNQQRNSGNTIYF. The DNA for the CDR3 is TGTGCCAGTAATCAACAGCGAAACTCTGGAAACACCATATATTTT.

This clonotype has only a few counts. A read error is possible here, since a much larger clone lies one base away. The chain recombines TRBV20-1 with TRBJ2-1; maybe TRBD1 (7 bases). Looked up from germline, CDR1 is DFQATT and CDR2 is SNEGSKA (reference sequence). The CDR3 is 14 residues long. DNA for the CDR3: TGCAGTGCTAGCAGGGGGGCGTCTTACACTGAGCAGTTCTTC. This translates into CSASRGASYTEQFF.

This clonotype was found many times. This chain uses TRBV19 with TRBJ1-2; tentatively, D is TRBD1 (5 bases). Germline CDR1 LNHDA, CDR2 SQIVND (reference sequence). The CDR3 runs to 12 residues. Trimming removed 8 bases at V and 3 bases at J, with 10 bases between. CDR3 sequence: CASGQGYYGYTF. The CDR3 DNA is TGTGCCAGTGGCCAGGGATACTATGGCTACACCTTC.

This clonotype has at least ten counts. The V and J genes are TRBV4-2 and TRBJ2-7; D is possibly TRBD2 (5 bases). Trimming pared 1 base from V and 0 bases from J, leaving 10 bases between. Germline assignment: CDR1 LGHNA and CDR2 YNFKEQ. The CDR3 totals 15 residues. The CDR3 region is CASSQAGGHSYEQYF. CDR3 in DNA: TGTGCCAGCAGCCAAGCTGGCGGGCACTCCTACGAGCAGTACTTC.

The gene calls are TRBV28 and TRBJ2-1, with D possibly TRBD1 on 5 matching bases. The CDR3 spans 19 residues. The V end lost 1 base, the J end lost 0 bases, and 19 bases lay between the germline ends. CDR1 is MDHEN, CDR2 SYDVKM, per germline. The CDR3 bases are TGTGCCAGCAGTTTATCGGCAGGGAAGGCCTTAAGCTCCTACAATGAGCAGTTCTTC. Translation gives CASSLSAGKALSSYNEQFF.

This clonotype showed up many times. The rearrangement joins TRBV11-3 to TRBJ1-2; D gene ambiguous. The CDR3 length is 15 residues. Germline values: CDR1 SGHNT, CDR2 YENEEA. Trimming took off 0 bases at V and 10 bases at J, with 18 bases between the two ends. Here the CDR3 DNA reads TGTGCCAGCAGCTTAGACTCGGCGGGTCTTAGCGACTACACCTTC. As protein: CASSLDSAGLSDYTF.

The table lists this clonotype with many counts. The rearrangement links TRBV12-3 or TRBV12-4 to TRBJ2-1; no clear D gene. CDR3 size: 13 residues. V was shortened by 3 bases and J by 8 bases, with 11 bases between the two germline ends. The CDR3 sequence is CASSFLEADEQFF. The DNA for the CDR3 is TGTGCCAGCAGTTTCTTGGAAGCCGATGAGCAGTTCTTC.

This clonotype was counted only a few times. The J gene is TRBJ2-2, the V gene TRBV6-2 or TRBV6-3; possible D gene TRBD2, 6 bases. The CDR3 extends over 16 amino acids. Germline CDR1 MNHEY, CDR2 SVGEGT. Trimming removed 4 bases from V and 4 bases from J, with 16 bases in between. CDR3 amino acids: CASSSFSRRGTGELFF. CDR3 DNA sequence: TGTGCCAGCAGTTCTTTTTCAAGGAGGGGCACCGGGGAGCTGTTTTTT.

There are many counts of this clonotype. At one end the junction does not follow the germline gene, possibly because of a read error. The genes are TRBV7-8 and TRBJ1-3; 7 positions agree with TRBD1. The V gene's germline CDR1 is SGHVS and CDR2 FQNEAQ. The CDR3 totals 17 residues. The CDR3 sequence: CASSLGRGRYSGNPIYF. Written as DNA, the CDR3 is TGTGCCAGCAGCCTTGGGAGGGGGCGATACTCTGGAAACCCCATATATTTT.

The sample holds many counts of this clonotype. The CDR3 is CASSLASSGRSADTQYF. CDR3 nucleotides: TGTGCCAGCAGCTTAGCCTCTAGCGGGAGATCCGCAGATACGCAGTATTTT. The chain combines TRBV7-2 with TRBJ2-3, with 10 bases aligning to TRBD2. The CDR3 is 17 residues long. Germline assignment: CDR1 SGHTA and CDR2 FQGNSA. Losses at the gene ends were 0 bases for V and 4 bases for J; bases not matched to a gene: 7.

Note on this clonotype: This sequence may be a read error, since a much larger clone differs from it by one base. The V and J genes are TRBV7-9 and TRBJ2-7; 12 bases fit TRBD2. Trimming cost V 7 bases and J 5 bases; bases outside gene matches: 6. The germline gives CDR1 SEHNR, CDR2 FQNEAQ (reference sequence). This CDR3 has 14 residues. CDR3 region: CASNRLAGAHEQYF. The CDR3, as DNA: TGTGCCAGCAATCGACTAGCGGGAGCCCACGAGCAGTACTTC.

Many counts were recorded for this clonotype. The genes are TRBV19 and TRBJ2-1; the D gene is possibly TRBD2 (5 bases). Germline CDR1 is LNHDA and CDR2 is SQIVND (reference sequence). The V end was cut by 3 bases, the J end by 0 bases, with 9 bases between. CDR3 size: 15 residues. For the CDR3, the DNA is TGTGCCAGTAGTATTGGGAGAAGCTCCTACAATGAGCAGTTCTTC. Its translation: CASSIGRSSYNEQFF.

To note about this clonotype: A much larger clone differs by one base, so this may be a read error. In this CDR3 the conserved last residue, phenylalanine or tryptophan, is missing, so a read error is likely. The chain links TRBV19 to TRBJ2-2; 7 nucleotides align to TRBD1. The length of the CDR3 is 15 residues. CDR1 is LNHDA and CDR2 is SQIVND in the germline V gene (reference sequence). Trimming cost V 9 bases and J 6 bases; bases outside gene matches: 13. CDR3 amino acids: CASKTGPSAAGELFS. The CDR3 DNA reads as TGTGCCAGCAAGACAGGGCCCTCGGCCGCCGGGGAGCTGTTTTCT.

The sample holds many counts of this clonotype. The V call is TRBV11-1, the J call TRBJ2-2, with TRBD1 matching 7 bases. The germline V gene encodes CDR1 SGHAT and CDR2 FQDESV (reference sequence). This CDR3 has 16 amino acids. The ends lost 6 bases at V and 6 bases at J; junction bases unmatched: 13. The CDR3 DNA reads TGTGCCAGCAGATTAACAGGGGCCGACCGTTCCGGGGAGCTGTTTTTT. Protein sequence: CASRLTGADRSGELFF.